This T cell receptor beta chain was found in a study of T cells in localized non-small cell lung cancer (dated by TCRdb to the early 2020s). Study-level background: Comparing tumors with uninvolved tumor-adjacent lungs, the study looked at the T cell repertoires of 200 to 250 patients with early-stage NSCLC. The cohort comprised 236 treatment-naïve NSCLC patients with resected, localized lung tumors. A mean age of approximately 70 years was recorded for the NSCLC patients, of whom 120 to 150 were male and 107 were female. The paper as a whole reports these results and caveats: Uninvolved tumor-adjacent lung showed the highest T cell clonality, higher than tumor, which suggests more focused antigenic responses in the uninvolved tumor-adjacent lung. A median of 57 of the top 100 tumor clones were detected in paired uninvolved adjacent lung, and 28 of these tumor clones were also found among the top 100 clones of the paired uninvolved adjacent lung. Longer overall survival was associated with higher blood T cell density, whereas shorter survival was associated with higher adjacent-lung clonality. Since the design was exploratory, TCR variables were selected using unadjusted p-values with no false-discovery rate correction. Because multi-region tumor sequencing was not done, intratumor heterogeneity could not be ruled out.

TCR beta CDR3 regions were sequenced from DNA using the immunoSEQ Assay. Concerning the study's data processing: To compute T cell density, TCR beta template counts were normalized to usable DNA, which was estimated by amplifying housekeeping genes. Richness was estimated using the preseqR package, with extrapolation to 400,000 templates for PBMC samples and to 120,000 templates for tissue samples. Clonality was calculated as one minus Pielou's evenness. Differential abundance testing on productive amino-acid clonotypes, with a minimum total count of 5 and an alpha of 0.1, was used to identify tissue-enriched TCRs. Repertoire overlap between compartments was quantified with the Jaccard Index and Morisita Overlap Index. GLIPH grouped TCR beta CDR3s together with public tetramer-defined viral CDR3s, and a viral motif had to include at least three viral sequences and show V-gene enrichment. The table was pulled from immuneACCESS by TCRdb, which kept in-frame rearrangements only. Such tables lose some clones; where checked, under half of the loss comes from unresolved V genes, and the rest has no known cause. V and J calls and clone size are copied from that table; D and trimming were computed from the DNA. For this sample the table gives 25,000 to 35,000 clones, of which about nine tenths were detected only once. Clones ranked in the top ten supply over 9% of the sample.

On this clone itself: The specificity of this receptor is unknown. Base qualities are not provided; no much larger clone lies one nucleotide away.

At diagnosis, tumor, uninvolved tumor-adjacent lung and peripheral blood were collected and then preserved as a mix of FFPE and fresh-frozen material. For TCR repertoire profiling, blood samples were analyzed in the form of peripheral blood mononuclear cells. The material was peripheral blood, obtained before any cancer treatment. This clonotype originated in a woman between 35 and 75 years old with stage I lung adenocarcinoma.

The CDR3: CASSLSGGTSYEQYF. The nucleotides are TGCGCCAGCAGCTTGTCGGGCGGGACTTCCTACGAGCAGTACTTC. Recombination joined TRBV5-1 with TRBJ2-7; perhaps TRBD2 is the D gene, with 6 bases matching. Spanning cysteine to phenylalanine, the CDR3 consists of 15 amino acids. Only the CDR3 part of the read is kept: 45 bases, read in frame from the first base. CDR1 and CDR2 are drawn from the germline V gene: SGHRS, YFSETQ. The junction carries 12 bases between V and J, which are trimmed by 1 base and 1 base respectively.